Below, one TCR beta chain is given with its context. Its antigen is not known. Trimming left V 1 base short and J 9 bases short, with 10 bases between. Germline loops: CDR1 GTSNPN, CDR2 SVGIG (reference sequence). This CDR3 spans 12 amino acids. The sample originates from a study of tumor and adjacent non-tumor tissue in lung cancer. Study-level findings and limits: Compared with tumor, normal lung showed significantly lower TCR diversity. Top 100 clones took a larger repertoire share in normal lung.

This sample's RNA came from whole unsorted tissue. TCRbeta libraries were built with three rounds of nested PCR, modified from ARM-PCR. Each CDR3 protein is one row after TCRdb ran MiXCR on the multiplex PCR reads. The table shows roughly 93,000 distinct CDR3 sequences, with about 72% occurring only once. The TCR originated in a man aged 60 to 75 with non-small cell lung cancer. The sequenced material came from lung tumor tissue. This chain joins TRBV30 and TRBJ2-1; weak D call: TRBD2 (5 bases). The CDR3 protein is CAWSGEGIEQFF. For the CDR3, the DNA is TGTGCCTGGAGTGGAGAGGGCATTGAGCAGTTCTTC. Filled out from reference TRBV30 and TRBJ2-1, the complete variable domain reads SQTIHQWPATLVQPVGSPLSLECTVEGTSNPNLYWYRQAAGRGLQLLFYSVGIGQISSEVPQNLSASRPQDRQFILSSKKLLLSDSGFYLCAWSGEGIEQFFGPGTRLTVL.